Shown below are 2 T cell receptor beta chains from a single sample sequenced in a study of OX40 agonist ivuxolimab in advanced cancers. The assay was immunoSEQ multiplex PCR, and TCRdb's table has in-frame clones only and misses some. Among 70,000 or so clones listed, around 90% were seen once. Sequenced here: CD4+ or CD8+ T cells sorted from blood, sampled in a trial of the OX40 agonist ivuxolimab. Receptors were obtained from an adult with an advanced solid tumor such as melanoma, head and neck, liver or kidney cancer.

J is TRBJ2-6 and V is TRBV28; perhaps TRBD1 as D (6 bases). V lost 4 bases, J lost 3 bases, and 10 bases lay in between. The CDR3 covers 15 residues. CDR1 and CDR2 from the germline V gene are MDHEN and SYDVKM. CDR3 bases: TGTGCCAGCAGTTCCGAGGGGGTTGGGGCCAACGTCCTGACTTTC. This translates into CASSSEGVGANVLTF.

The chain links TRBV7-2 to TRBJ1-5; D might be TRBD1 (5 bases). V lost 5 bases, J lost 6 bases, and 17 bases lay in between. CDR1 SGHTA and CDR2 FQGNSA come from the germline V gene. The CDR3 extends over 15 amino acids. CDR3 amino acids: CASSASVGTIQPQHF. The DNA of the CDR3 is TGTGCCAGCAGCGCCTCGGTAGGGACCATTCAGCCCCAGCATTTT.